Each of the 5 T cell receptor beta chains below was sequenced from the same sample in a study of Ad26.COV2.S vaccination and SARS-CoV-2 variants. Indicated treatment: some 19 received Ad26.COV2.S at low or high dose, single or two shots; about 5 received placebo; per-sample allocation not given. Day 63 after the first vaccine or placebo injection was the time point for sampling. Only in-frame clones appear in the TCRdb table, and some are missing; sequencing was by immunoSEQ multiplex PCR. Among a few hundred thousand clones listed, around 87% were seen once. Sequenced here: peripheral blood, sampled in a trial of Ad26.COV2.S vaccine versus placebo. Source of these receptors: a person between 18 and 60 years old who received the Ad26.COV2.S COVID-19 vaccine or a placebo.

The chain couples TRBV7-9 to TRBJ1-1; a weak D match, TRBD1 (5 bases). The CDR3 extends over 14 amino acids. Germline CDR1 is SEHNR and CDR2 is FQNEAQ (reference sequence). V lost 2 bases and J lost 1, with 8 bases in between. The CDR3 region is CASSLRGENTEAFF. For the CDR3, the DNA is TGTGCCAGCAGCTTACGGGGCGAGAACACTGAAGCTTTCTTT. Looking up the rest from reference TRBV7-9 and TRBJ1-1 gives the full variable domain: DTGVSQNPRHKITKRGQNVTFRCDPISEHNRLYWYRQTLGQGPEFLTYFQNEAQLEKSRLLSDRFSAERPKGSFSTLEIQRTEQGDSAMYLCASSLRGENTEAFFGQGTRLTVV.

The count of this clone is one. This chain links TRBV2 with TRBJ1-5, with a possible D match to TRBD1 (5 bases). Germline V CDR1 and CDR2: SNHLY, FYNNEI. Trimming took off 6 bases at V and 0 bases at J, with 9 bases between the two ends. This CDR3 is 14 amino acids long. CDR3: CASRQESSNQPQHF. DNA for the CDR3: TGTGCCAGCAGACAGGAAAGTAGCAATCAGCCCCAGCATTTT.

The chain uses TRBV7-9 and TRBJ2-3, with TRBD2 matching 8 bases. CDR3 size: 15 residues. Trimming took 4 bases from V and 2 from J; bases not matched to a gene: 5. The germline gives CDR1 SEHNR, CDR2 FQNEAQ (reference sequence). As DNA, the CDR3 is TGTGCCAGCAGCTCGGGGGGGAGAACCACAGATACGCAGTATTTT. It yields the protein CASSSGGRTTDTQYF.

The chain combines TRBV6-1 with TRBJ1-3; weak D call: TRBD1 (6 bases). This CDR3 has 16 amino acids. Trimming shortened V by 2 bases and J by 0 bases, and 11 bases separated the two germline ends. Germline-derived CDR1 and CDR2 are MNHNS and SASEGT. This CDR3 is CASSERGHLSGNTIYF. The CDR3 nucleotides are TGTGCCAGCAGTGAACGGGGACACCTCTCTGGAAACACCATATATTTT.

The table lists this clone with a count of one. At the DNA level, this CDR3 is encoded by other sequences in the same sample as well. This chain joins TRBV7-2 and TRBJ1-5, with D unresolved. The CDR3 totals 13 residues. Between the trimmed V and J ends, which lost 1 base and 4 bases, there was a span of 5 bases. Per germline, CDR1 SGHTA and CDR2 FQGNSA. The CDR3 DNA sequence: TGTGCCAGCAGCTTAGTCGGGAATCAGCCCCAGCATTTT. The encoded protein is CASSLVGNQPQHF.